One and the same sample provided the 2 T cell receptor beta chains below, sequenced in a study of T cell changes during pregnancy in multiple sclerosis. Here immunoSEQ multiplex PCR was the method, and the copy in TCRdb shows in-frame clones only, minus some. The sample records about 92,000 clones, roughly nine tenths being singletons. The sequencing used peripheral blood, collected in the first trimester of pregnancy. These receptor sequences come from a female donor with multiple sclerosis, enrolled in a pregnancy study.

In this sample, this clone turned up once. This chain connects TRBV7-3 to TRBJ2-7; maybe TRBD2 (5 bases). This CDR3 is built from 14 residues. The germline gives CDR1 SGHTA, CDR2 FQGTGA. Trimming cost V 5 bases and J 0 bases, with 11 bases left between them. Here the CDR3 reads CASSRTEISYEQYF. Here the CDR3 DNA reads TGTGCCAGCAGCCGGACTGAAATCTCCTACGAGCAGTACTTC.

The chain couples TRBV2 to TRBJ2-5; 7 bases line up with TRBD2. The trim removed 6 bases at V and 7 bases at J, leaving 11 bases unmatched. Germline lookup yields CDR1 SNHLY and CDR2 FYNNEI. This CDR3 region has 14 residues. The CDR3: CASRGGIRIATQYF. CDR3 DNA: TGTGCCAGCAGGGGAGGGATCCGGATTGCGACCCAGTACTTC. Filled out from reference TRBV2 and TRBJ2-5, the complete variable domain reads EPEVTQTPSHQVTQMGQEVILRCVPISNHLYFYWYRQILGQKVEFLVSFYNNEISEKSEIFDDQFSVERPDGSNFTLKIRSTKLEDSAMYFCASRGGIRIATQYFGPGTRLLVL.